These 29 T cell receptor beta chains share one sample of origin, sequenced in a study of CXCR3-negative and CXCR3-positive naive CD8 T cells. Preparation of TRB cDNA libraries relied on 5' RACE carrying UMI labels. Reprocessing the 5' RACE reads, TCRdb reports a single entry for every CDR3 protein and omits DNA. The specimen's table records 150,000 or so distinct CDR3 sequences. Study-wide findings and caveats: In CXCR3-positive naive cells, the TRB CDR3s were more hydrophobic than in CXCR3-negative naive cells.

Antigens of these TCRs are unknown. Sequencing was done on a sample of naive CXCR3+ CD8+ T cells from blood. Subset indicated: CD45RO-CCR7+CD27+CD95- naive CD8+ T cells expressing CXCR3 (TNR3+). The source is a human donor in good health. Some clones in this sample may be carry-over from other donors' samples.

The chain carries TRBV5-4 and TRBJ2-1; absent DNA, TCRdb's TRBD2 call cannot be checked. Per germline, CDR1 SGHNT and CDR2 YYREEE (reference sequence). The CDR3 sequence is 19 residues long. The chain's CDR3 is CASSLRRAAGGPSVDEQFF.

This rearrangement joins TRBV20-1 to TRBJ2-2. The germline gives CDR1 DFQATT, CDR2 SNEGSKA (reference sequence). This CDR3 is 17 amino acids long. The CDR3 reads CSARDLSGRLLAGELFF.

The rearrangement links TRBV7-6 to TRBJ2-3; absent DNA, TCRdb's TRBD2 call cannot be checked. The CDR3 length is 15 residues. Germline V gene lookup returns CDR1 SGHVS and CDR2 FNYEAQ. Here the CDR3 reads CASSSGLAVTDTQYF.

This rearrangement joins TRBV9 to TRBJ2-7; TCRdb returns TRBD1, unconfirmable since there is no DNA. Germline V lookup: CDR1 SGDLS, CDR2 YYNGEE. The CDR3 contains 14 residues. CDR3 sequence reads: CASSARGSPYEQYF.

This rearrangement joins TRBV19 to TRBJ2-1. This CDR3 spans 11 amino acids. The V gene's germline CDR1 is LNHDA and CDR2 SQIVND (reference sequence). CDR3 sequence reads: CASSIRNEQFF.

CDR3 protein: CASRKTGEANGYTF. The V and J genes are TRBV12-3 or TRBV12-4 and TRBJ1-2; absent DNA, TCRdb's TRBD1 call cannot be checked. The CDR3 runs to 14 residues.

The chain recombines TRBV7-9 with TRBJ1-1. CDR1 SEHNR and CDR2 FQNEAQ come from the germline V gene (reference sequence). There are 17 residues in the CDR3. The CDR3: CASSLAEGQLGSTEAFF.

The V and J genes are TRBV20-1 and TRBJ2-7; the TRBD2 assignment by TCRdb is unverifiable without DNA. This CDR3 contains 17 residues. Germline V CDR1 and CDR2: DFQATT, SNEGSKA (reference sequence). CDR3 loop: CSAPTVYFGLAAYEQYF.

This chain connects TRBV25-1 to TRBJ1-3; absent DNA, TCRdb's TRBD1 call cannot be checked. The CDR3 consists of 20 residues. Per the germline V gene, CDR1 is MGHDK and CDR2 is SYGVNS. The CDR3 sequence is CASRAPRGNYRAGSGNTIYF.

J is TRBJ2-2 and V is TRBV28; as DNA is missing, the TRBD2 call by TCRdb cannot be tested. The CDR3 is made up of 16 amino acids. CDR1 and CDR2 (germline): MDHEN, SYDVKM. The chain's CDR3 is CASSLLAGALGGELFF.

V is TRBV7-9 and J is TRBJ2-7; the TCRdb call, TRBD2, lacks DNA for checking. From germline, CDR1 is SEHNR and CDR2 FQNEAQ (reference sequence). The CDR3 extends over 15 amino acids. CDR3 protein: CASSLAQGRMYEQYF. Drawing the rest from reference TRBV7-9 and TRBJ2-7, the complete variable domain is DTGVSQNPRHKITKRGQNVTFRCDPISEHNRLYWYRQTLGQGPEFLTYFQNEAQLEKSRLLSDRFSAERPKGSFSTLEIQRTEQGDSAMYLCASSLAQGRMYEQYFGPGTRLTVT.

The gene calls are TRBV7-2 and TRBJ2-1; lacking DNA, the TRBD1 call made by TCRdb goes unchecked. Germline assignment: CDR1 SGHTA and CDR2 FQGNSA. This CDR3 region has 15 residues. This CDR3 is CASSLYDRGWDEQFF.

The chain joins TRBV11-2 to TRBJ2-5; TCRdb's assignment of TRBD1 cannot be checked, as there is no DNA. Germline-derived CDR1 and CDR2 are SGHAT and FQNNGV. The length of the CDR3 is 16 residues. CDR3 loop: CASRALGGRSWETQYF.

The J gene is TRBJ2-7, the V gene TRBV10-2; there is no DNA to check the TCRdb D call of TRBD2. This CDR3 has 13 residues. The germline V gene has CDR1 WSHSY and CDR2 SAAADI. CDR3: CASSELAGAEQYF.

This sequence joins TRBV29-1 and TRBJ2-3; TCRdb selects TRBD1, and the lack of DNA leaves this call unchecked. The CDR3 has 15 amino acids. The germline V gene has CDR1 SQVTM and CDR2 ANQGSEA. The CDR3 loop is CSVEEGVRSTDTQYF.

The rearrangement links TRBV20-1 to TRBJ2-7; absent DNA, TCRdb's TRBD1 call cannot be checked. Germline values: CDR1 DFQATT, CDR2 SNEGSKA (reference sequence). This CDR3 spans 15 amino acids. CDR3 loop: CSADGGGTASYEQYF.

The chain couples TRBV30 to TRBJ2-1; the TCRdb call, TRBD1, lacks DNA for checking. Per the germline V gene, CDR1 is GTSNPN and CDR2 is SVGIG (reference sequence). CDR3 length: 14 amino acids. This CDR3 is CAWSGGDTYNEQFF.

The chain combines TRBV11-2 with TRBJ2-2; the D call from TCRdb, TRBD1, cannot be confirmed without DNA. The germline gives CDR1 SGHAT, CDR2 FQNNGV. The CDR3 has 14 residues. CDR3 sequence: CASNKGAKTGELFF.

The genes are TRBV20-1 and TRBJ2-2; TCRdb proposes TRBD1, but this gene call is untestable without DNA. This CDR3 is 15 amino acids long. Per the germline V gene, CDR1 is DFQATT and CDR2 is SNEGSKA (reference sequence). The CDR3 is CSAPRAGGNTGELFF.

V and J are TRBV2 and TRBJ2-7. The CDR3 loop spans 12 amino acids. In germline, CDR1 is SNHLY, CDR2 FYNNEI. CDR3 amino acids: CASSAASYEQYF.

The chain recombines TRBV29-1 with TRBJ2-1; TCRdb's D gene call, TRBD1, goes unchecked for lack of DNA. Germline loops: CDR1 SQVTM, CDR2 ANQGSEA. This CDR3 has 11 amino acids. CDR3 residues: CSARPDNEQFF.

The CDR3 reads CASSPGANIQYF. V usage is TRBV25-1 and J usage is TRBJ2-4; TCRdb's D call of TRBD1 is untestable without DNA. Germline CDR1 reads MGHDK; CDR2 reads SYGVNS. CDR3 size: 12 residues.

V gene TRBV27 combines with J gene TRBJ2-1; TCRdb lists TRBD2, though no DNA is available to test this call. Germline V lookup: CDR1 MNHEY, CDR2 SMNVEV (reference sequence). The CDR3 consists of 16 residues. The CDR3 here is CASSTPGLAGANEQFF.

The rearrangement joins TRBV12-3 or TRBV12-4 to TRBJ1-5; TCRdb reports TRBD1, a call that lacks DNA to check it against. The CDR3 totals 15 residues. The CDR3 loop is CASSSLSGEKQPQHF.

The chain links TRBV5-1 to TRBJ2-7; TCRdb's D call of TRBD1 is untestable without DNA. CDR1 and CDR2 from the germline V gene are SGHRS and YFSETQ. The CDR3 extends over 13 amino acids. The CDR3 sequence: CASSARDRREQYF.

The gene calls are TRBV29-1 and TRBJ2-2. Germline V gene lookup returns CDR1 SQVTM and CDR2 ANQGSEA. CDR3 size: 13 residues. Here the CDR3 reads CSVEPTLGGELFF.

This chain connects TRBV7-6 to TRBJ2-1. This CDR3 contains 15 residues. CDR1 and CDR2 from the germline V gene are SGHVS and FNYEAQ. CDR3: CASSLAIGSYNEQFF.

This chain links TRBV10-3 with TRBJ2-3. This CDR3 spans 13 amino acids. Per the germline V gene, CDR1 is ENHRY and CDR2 is SYGVKD. Here the CDR3 reads CAISESGDREQYF.

The genes are TRBV7-9 and TRBJ2-3; absent DNA, TCRdb's TRBD1 call cannot be checked. CDR1 SEHNR and CDR2 FQNEAQ come from the germline V gene (reference sequence). This CDR3 comprises 16 residues. The CDR3 protein is CASSPQGGPFTDTQYF.